The clone carrying this T cell receptor beta chain was counted only a few times. Antigen: not known. V gave up 1 base and J gave up 6 bases, with 7 bases separating them. This CDR3 contains 14 residues. Germline CDR1 SGHVS, CDR2 FQNEAQ. For TCR, cDNA came from 5'RACE template switching, which added a universal primer site and UMIs. TCRdb reanalysed the 5' RACE reads using MiXCR and keeps one entry per CDR3 protein. The data show some 260,000 distinct CDR3 sequences, over 4.5% seen once. The data were taken from a study of T cells after yellow fever vaccination. Broader study findings: Although most clonotypes did not, a small share appeared in both CD4 and CD8 compartments. The booster response re-showed most primary clones: 96% CD4, approximately 85% CD8.

Sequencing used CD4+ T cells sorted from PBMCs, obtained on the day of the yellow fever booster vaccination. This clonotype originated in a man aged 18 to 30 who received the YFV17D yellow fever vaccine. This chain joins TRBV7-8 and TRBJ1-6; no firm D call. The chain's CDR3 is CASSLVFGNSPLHF. Here the CDR3 DNA reads TGTGCCAGCAGCTTAGTCTTTGGTAATTCACCCCTCCACTTT.